This paragraph covers one T cell receptor (beta chain) sequence. Its antigen remains unidentified. No patient escaped relapse after autologous stem cell transplantation, and brentuximab vedotin exposure varied. With magnetic negative selection, CD4+ T cells were purified from PBMCs that had been thawed. The sample is drawn from a study of PD-1 blockade in classical Hodgkin lymphoma. Study-level findings and limits: Complete responders' diversity at baseline resembled that of newly diagnosed patients. Patients starting nivolumab under 1 year after ASCT were excluded. Researchers reported that CD4+ TCR diversity, though not CD8+, rose significantly by C4D1.

The length of the CDR3 is 15 residues. The germline gives CDR1 LGHNA, CDR2 YNFKEQ. The germline V and J ends were trimmed by 1 base and 3 bases, with 12 bases remaining between them. The table came from immunoSEQ multiplex PCR; TCRdb's copy has only in-frame clones and leaves some out. The table records around 13,000 clones, under 90% of them present only once. The genes are TRBV4-2 and TRBJ2-5; TRBD2 might be the D (6 bases). The receptor was isolated from a human donor with classical Hodgkin lymphoma. The sample in question was CD4+ T cells from blood, obtained at baseline. The CDR3 DNA sequence: TGTGCCAGCAGCCAAGCCGGGACTCAGAAAGAGACCCAGTACTTC. It yields the protein CASSQAGTQKETQYF.